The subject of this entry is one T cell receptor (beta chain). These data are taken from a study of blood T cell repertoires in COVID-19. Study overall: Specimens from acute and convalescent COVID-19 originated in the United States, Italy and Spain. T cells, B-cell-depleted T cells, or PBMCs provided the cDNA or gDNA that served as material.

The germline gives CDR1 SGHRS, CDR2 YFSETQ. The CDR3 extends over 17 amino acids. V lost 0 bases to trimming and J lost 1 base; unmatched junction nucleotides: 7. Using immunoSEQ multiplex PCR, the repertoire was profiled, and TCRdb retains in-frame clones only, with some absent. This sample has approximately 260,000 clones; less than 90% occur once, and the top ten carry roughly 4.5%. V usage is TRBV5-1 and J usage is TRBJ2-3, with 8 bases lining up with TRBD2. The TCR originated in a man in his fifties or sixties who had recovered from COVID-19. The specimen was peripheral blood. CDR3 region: CASSLGGTRYGTDTQYF. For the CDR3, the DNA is TGCGCCAGCAGCTTGGGCGGGACTAGATACGGCACAGATACGCAGTATTTT.